This T cell receptor (beta chain) emerged from a study of molecular identifiers for immune sequencing clone quantification listed by TCRdb under 2018. General notes on the study: For a replicate experiment, the RNA from either around 20,000 or 100,000 naive CD8 T cells was divided into five aliquots, and four of those aliquots went on to sequencing. This methods study used CD8 T cells to benchmark TCR RNA copy counting and molecular-identifier clustering-based TCR repertoire sequencing (MIDCIRS).

Naive CD8 T cell libraries were made from approximately 20,000 to 1,000,000 sorted cells using 10%, 30% or 50% of purified RNA. Naive CD8 T cells, defined as CD8+CD4-CCR7+CD45RA+, were FACS-sorted into RLT Plus buffer on a BD FACSAria II. Detection sensitivity was tested by spiking Jurkat RNA equal to ten or so TCR copies' worth into samples containing about 17,000-1,000,000 naive CD8 T cells. Enrichment of CD8 T cells was performed with RosetteSep CD8+ T Cell Enrichment Cocktail and Ficoll-Paque, after which ACK red cell lysis was carried out. From its cysteine to its phenylalanine, the CDR3 spans 16 amino acids. This entry keeps only the CDR3 DNA: 48 bases, framed from base 1. The germline V gene encodes CDR1 SGHDN and CDR2 FVKESK. Library preparation used PCR. The data were produced on an Illumina HiSeq 4000. Bulk TCR libraries were made following a previously described method, with the TCR primers given in Table S5. Purification of total RNA was performed with the Qiagen AllPrep DNA/RNA kit. Reads from multiple sequencing runs of the same library were pooled before analysis. The study's processing was this. Reads were retained only if an exact TCR constant sequence was present, and the retained reads were trimmed to 150 nt and grouped according to their 12-nt molecular barcodes. Within each barcode group, reads were sub-clustered at a 15% Levenshtein threshold, and quality-weighted consensus sequences were built per RNA molecule. Non-functional sequences were discarded, and so were lower-count sequences lying one edit away from another sequence. Based on a fit of two negative binomial distributions, barcode sub-clusters having less than 20% of the maximum read count were discarded. The public reads were reprocessed in TCRdb via fastp at Q25 and MiXCR, keeping in-frame beta chains. Each entry is one CDR3 protein sequence, shown with its most common DNA and genes. TCRdb's processing, not the authors', yielded these V and J calls. The sample yields under 650,000 distinct CDR3 sequences; nearly 20% were counted once. The top ten constitute 0.75% to 0.95% of the sample.

About this clonotype: Its antigen has not been determined. One end of the junction fails to match germline, which may point to a read error.

Broad study findings and their caveats: Modeling indicated about three TCR RNA copies recovered per cell, compared with around 10 by digital PCR, which implies a capture efficiency of approximately 29%. Spiked-in Jurkat TCR RNA equal to a single cell's worth was reported to be detectable even within 1,100,000 naive CD8 T cells. In CMV-specific effector cells, clones with more than 20 RNA copies contained over 99% of molecules, whereas in naive cells such clones contained under 1% of molecules. The naive libraries included spiked-in Jurkat TCR RNA (roughly ten copies' worth), and this Jurkat TCR RNA is not part of the donor repertoire. Highly expanded clone sizes could be underestimated if identical TCR molecules share a barcode. When barcode sub-clustering was omitted, TCR diversity was inflated by chimeric consensus sequences, with chimeras reaching as high as 47%.

Recombination joined TRBV14 with TRBJ1-4; TRBD1 fits 9 bases in the junction. The receptor's source is a human donor in good health. Some libraries in this study had Jurkat cell RNA spiked in. Sequencing input: naive CD8+ T cells from blood, with Jurkat cell RNA spiked in. The cell subset or site label on this specimen signifies: FACS-sorted CD8+CD4-CCR7+CD45RA+ naive T cells. Here is the DNA: TGTGCCGGCAGCCCCGCTCTGGGACAGGGTACTGAAAAACTGTTTTTT. This codes for CAGSPALGQGTEKLFF.